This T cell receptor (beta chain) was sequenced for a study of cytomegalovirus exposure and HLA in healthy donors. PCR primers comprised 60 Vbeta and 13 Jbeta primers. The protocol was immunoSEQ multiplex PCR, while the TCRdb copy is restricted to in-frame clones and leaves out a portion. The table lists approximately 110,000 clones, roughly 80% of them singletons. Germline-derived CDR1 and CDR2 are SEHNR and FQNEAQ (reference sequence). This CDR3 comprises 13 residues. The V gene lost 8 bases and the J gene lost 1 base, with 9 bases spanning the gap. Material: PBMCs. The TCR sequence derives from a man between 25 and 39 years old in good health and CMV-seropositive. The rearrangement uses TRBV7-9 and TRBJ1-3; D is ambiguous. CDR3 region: CASQQDSGNTIYF. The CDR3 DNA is TGTGCCAGCCAACAAGATTCTGGAAACACCATATATTTT.